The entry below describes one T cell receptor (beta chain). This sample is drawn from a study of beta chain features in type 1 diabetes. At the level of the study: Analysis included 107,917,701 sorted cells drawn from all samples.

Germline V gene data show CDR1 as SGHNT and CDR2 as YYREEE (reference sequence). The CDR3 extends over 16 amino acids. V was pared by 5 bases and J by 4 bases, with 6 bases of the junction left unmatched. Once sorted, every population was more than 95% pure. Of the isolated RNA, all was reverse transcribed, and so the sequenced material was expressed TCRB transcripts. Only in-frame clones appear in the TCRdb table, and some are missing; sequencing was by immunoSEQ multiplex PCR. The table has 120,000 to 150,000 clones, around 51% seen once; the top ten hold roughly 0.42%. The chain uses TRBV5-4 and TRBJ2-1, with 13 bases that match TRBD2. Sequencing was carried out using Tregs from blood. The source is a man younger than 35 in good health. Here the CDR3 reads CASRPGLAGAYNEQFF. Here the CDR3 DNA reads TGTGCCAGCAGACCTGGACTAGCGGGAGCGTACAATGAGCAGTTCTTC.